The sequence of this T cell receptor (beta chain) was determined in a study of breast tumors, draining lymph nodes, adjacent tissues. Samples came from axillary lymph nodes draining the breast cancer. Study results and limitations: That most tumor T cells come from lymph nodes remained unproven. Luminal-like breast cancer showed significantly greater tumor-nontumor repertoire similarity than basal-like breast cancer did. Findings are consistent with lymph node origin and intratumoral expansion of most tumor T cells.

TCRdb re-called the multiplex PCR reads with MiXCR, one entry per CDR3 protein. The table includes 150,000 to 250,000 distinct CDR3 sequences, roughly 31% detected once. Germline CDR1 and CDR2: SGHTA and FQGNSA. This CDR3 spans 16 amino acids. Trimming cost V 1 base and J 3 bases, with 14 bases left between them. This clonotype was observed at least ten times. The antigen remains undetermined. The rearrangement joins TRBV7-2 to TRBJ2-3; possible D gene TRBD1, 5 bases. The receptor's source is a female donor with breast cancer. Some clones in this sample may be carry-over from other donors' samples. The sample taken for sequencing was axillary lymph node tissue. Here the CDR3 reads CASSLGGRVWTDTQYF. In DNA, the CDR3 is TGTGCCAGCAGCTTAGGGGGCAGGGTGTGGACAGATACGCAGTATTTT.